This TCR beta chain was identified during a study of blood T cell repertoires in COVID-19. As for the study in general: Samples representing acute and convalescent COVID-19 were sourced from the United States, Italy and Spain. T cells, B-cell-depleted T cells, or PBMCs supplied cDNA or gDNA.

The authors' processing: It was from reference gene primer amplification that nucleated cell counts were estimated. Libraries were prepared by immunoSEQ multiplex PCR; TCRdb keeps only in-frame clonotypes and omits some of them. Clone size and the V and J calls come from that table; the DNA yielded D and trimming. The table lists around 180,000 clones, 80% to 90% of them singletons. The CDR3 runs 16 residues. Germline V lookup: CDR1 LGHNA, CDR2 YNFKEQ. V was clipped by 0 bases and J by 0 bases, with 12 bases between them. Source material: peripheral blood. This sequence was found in a man aged 55 to 70 with acute or convalescent COVID-19. The rearrangement links TRBV4-2 to TRBJ2-7; a possible D gene is TRBD2 (5 bases). The CDR3 is CASSQEASPSSYEQYF. CDR3 in DNA: TGTGCCAGCAGCCAAGAGGCTAGCCCTAGCTCCTACGAGCAGTACTTC.